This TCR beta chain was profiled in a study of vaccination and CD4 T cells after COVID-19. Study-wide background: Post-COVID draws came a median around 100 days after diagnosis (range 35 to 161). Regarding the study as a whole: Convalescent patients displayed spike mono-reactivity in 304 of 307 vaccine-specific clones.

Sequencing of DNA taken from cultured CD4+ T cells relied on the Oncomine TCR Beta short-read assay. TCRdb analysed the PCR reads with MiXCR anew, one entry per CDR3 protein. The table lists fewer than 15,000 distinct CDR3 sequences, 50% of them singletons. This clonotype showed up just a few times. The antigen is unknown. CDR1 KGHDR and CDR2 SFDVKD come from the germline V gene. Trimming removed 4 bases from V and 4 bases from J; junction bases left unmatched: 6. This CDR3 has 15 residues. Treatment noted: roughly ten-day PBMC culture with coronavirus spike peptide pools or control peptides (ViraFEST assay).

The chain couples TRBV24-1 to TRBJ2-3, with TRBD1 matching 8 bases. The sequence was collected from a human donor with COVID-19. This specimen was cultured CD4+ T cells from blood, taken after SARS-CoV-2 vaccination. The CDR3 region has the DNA TGTGCCACCAGTGACCCAGGGGGCAAGGCAGATACGCAGTATTTT. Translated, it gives CATSDPGGKADTQYF.